Shown below are 31 T cell receptor beta chains from a single sample sequenced in a study of neoadjuvant anti-PD-1 for oral cavity cancer. Generated by immunoSEQ multiplex PCR, the TCRdb table keeps only in-frame clones and is missing some. Here the sample spans some 15,000 clones, roughly 73% being singletons. Sequencing used PBMCs, obtained before nivolumab (anti-PD-1) treatment. The receptors originated from a person aged 40 to 85 with oral cavity squamous cell carcinoma.

In DNA form, the CDR3 reads TGCGCCAGCACTAGCGGAGTACCTTTACAAGAGACCCAGTACTTC. It is translated as CASTSGVPLQETQYF. The V call is TRBV5-1, the J call TRBJ2-5, with 7 bases lining up with TRBD2. The CDR3 loop spans 15 amino acids. CDR1 is SGHRS and CDR2 is YFSETQ in the germline V gene. The J segment lost 2 bases and the V segment lost 6 bases, leaving 10 bases of the junction unmatched.

The J gene is TRBJ2-3, the V gene TRBV9; D remains unclear. Trimming removed 4 bases from V and 4 bases from J, with 13 bases in between. The length of the CDR3 is 14 residues. Germline CDR1 SGDLS, CDR2 YYNGEE. CDR3 in amino acids: CASSPPRMADTQYF. CDR3 nucleotide sequence: TGTGCCAGCAGCCCCCCCCGGATGGCAGATACGCAGTATTTT.

The chain is built from TRBV5-1 and TRBJ2-7; D perhaps matches TRBD2 (7 bases). The V gene lost 0 bases and the J gene lost 3 bases, with 19 bases spanning the gap. This CDR3 region has 17 residues. From germline, CDR1 is SGHRS and CDR2 YFSETQ. CDR3 sequence reads: CASSLAPAGAGDYEQYF. The CDR3, as DNA: TGCGCCAGCAGCTTGGCCCCGGCGGGGGCGGGGGACTACGAGCAGTACTTC.

In its sample, this clone was seen once. This chain's CDR3 is CASSLGTSGPTDTQYF. The CDR3 DNA reads TGTGCCAGCAGCCTCGGGACTAGCGGGCCCACAGATACGCAGTATTTT. The chain joins TRBV7-7 to TRBJ2-3, with 12 nucleotides matching TRBD2. V lost 5 bases to trimming and J lost 2 bases; unmatched junction nucleotides: 5. Germline CDR1 reads SSHAT; CDR2 reads FNYEAQ (reference sequence). There are 16 residues in the CDR3.

The rearrangement links TRBV5-4 to TRBJ2-7; no definite D call. Trimming left V 0 bases short and J 6 bases short, with 10 bases between. The CDR3 is 13 amino acids. Germline-derived CDR1 and CDR2 are SGHNT and YYREEE (reference sequence). Here the CDR3 DNA reads TGTGCCAGCAGCTTGGTGGGGTCGCCCGAGCAGTACTTC. Amino acid sequence: CASSLVGSPEQYF.

This rearrangement joins TRBV29-1 to TRBJ2-5; D tentatively fits TRBD1 or TRBD2 (7 bases each). Trimming took off 6 bases at V and 10 bases at J, with 24 bases between the two ends. The germline gives CDR1 SQVTM, CDR2 ANQGSEA. CDR3 length: 14 amino acids. CDR3 region: CSVAGTVTRDSQYF. CDR3 sequence (DNA): TGCAGCGTAGCGGGGACAGTGACTAGAGATAGCCAGTACTTC.

This chain uses TRBV5-4 with TRBJ2-5; the D is unclear. Trimming removed 1 base from V and 3 bases from J, with 13 bases in between. This CDR3 has 15 residues. The germline V gene has CDR1 SGHNT and CDR2 YYREEE (reference sequence). The chain's CDR3 is CASSLFWSRKETQYF. The CDR3, as DNA: TGTGCCAGCAGCTTGTTTTGGTCGCGAAAAGAGACCCAGTACTTC.

The V call is TRBV19, the J call TRBJ1-4, with 11 nucleotides matching TRBD1. The CDR3 has 15 amino acids. Germline assignment: CDR1 LNHDA and CDR2 SQIVND (reference sequence). V was clipped by 3 bases and J by 6 bases; unmatched bases: 3. For the CDR3, the DNA is TGTGCCAGTAGTATCCCGGACAGGGGGCATGAAAAACTGTTTTTT. It specifies CASSIPDRGHEKLFF.

As to this clone: An end of the junction does not agree with germline; a read error may underlie this. The rearrangement links TRBV6-1 to TRBJ2-1; unclear D gene. The CDR3 runs to 15 residues. Germline CDR1 and CDR2: MNHNS and SASEGT. CDR3 sequence: CASREASSSYNEQFF. CDR3 nucleotides: TGTGCCAGCAGAGAAGCTTCGAGCTCCTACAATGAGCAGTTCTTC.

This chain uses TRBV19 with TRBJ1-5; D is unclear. Germline assignment: CDR1 LNHDA and CDR2 SQIVND (reference sequence). The CDR3 is 14 residues long. V dropped 4 bases and J dropped 10 bases, with 17 bases sitting between them. The CDR3 bases are TGTGCCAGTAGTACAACATCGATTTACTATCCCCAGCATTTT. Translated: CASSTTSIYYPQHF.

The chain carries TRBV5-1 and TRBJ2-5; D is undetermined. The CDR3 runs 13 residues. V shed 0 bases and J shed 4 bases, with 7 bases lying between them. The V gene's germline CDR1 is SGHRS and CDR2 YFSETQ. The CDR3 is CASSLAPGETQYF. As DNA, the CDR3 is TGCGCCAGCAGCTTGGCCCCAGGAGAGACCCAGTACTTC.

Within the sample, this clone is medium-sized. The chain carries TRBV4-1 and TRBJ1-5; D possibly corresponds to TRBD1 (5 bases). Germline V gene lookup returns CDR1 MGHRA and CDR2 YSYEKL. Trimming removed 1 base from V and 1 base from J, with 11 bases in between. The CDR3 spans 16 residues. CDR3 amino acids: CASSQGRPGSNQPQHF. For the CDR3, the DNA is TGCGCCAGCAGCCAAGGTCGACCAGGGAGCAATCAGCCCCAGCATTTT.

The chain links TRBV10-2 to TRBJ2-1, with 12 nucleotides matching TRBD2. Unmatched junction bases numbered 4, after V lost 3 bases and J lost 1 base. CDR1 is WSHSY and CDR2 is SAAADI in the germline V gene. The length of the CDR3 is 17 residues. Here the CDR3 reads CASSDLTSGSSYNEQFF. The CDR3 bases are TGCGCCAGCAGTGACTTGACTAGCGGGAGTTCCTACAATGAGCAGTTCTTC.

The chain combines TRBV7-9 with TRBJ2-3; D gene uncertain. The germline V and J ends were trimmed by 5 bases and 2 bases, with 14 bases remaining between them. The CDR3 totals 15 residues. CDR1 and CDR2 from the germline V gene are SEHNR and FQNEAQ (reference sequence). The CDR3 nucleotides are TGTGCCAGCAGCCCCTATTCGAGCGACACAGATACGCAGTATTTT. This gives the protein CASSPYSSDTDTQYF.

The chain carries TRBV7-9 and TRBJ2-1; 8 nucleotides align to TRBD2. The CDR3 totals 17 residues. J was trimmed by 3 bases and V by 2 bases; bases with no gene match: 9. Germline V lookup: CDR1 SEHNR, CDR2 FQNEAQ (reference sequence). The CDR3 protein is CASSLLRLARDYNEQFF. In nucleotides, the CDR3 is TGTGCCAGCAGCTTATTAAGACTAGCGAGGGACTACAATGAGCAGTTCTTC.

This clone was recorded once. The V and J genes are TRBV4-1 and TRBJ1-5; D not certain. There are 16 residues in the CDR3. Germline V gene data show CDR1 as MGHRA and CDR2 as YSYEKL. The V and J ends lost 5 bases and 0 bases respectively, with 14 bases between them. The CDR3 reads CASSERYIYSNQPQHF. The CDR3, as DNA: TGCGCCAGCAGCGAAAGGTACATCTATAGCAATCAGCCCCAGCATTTT.

The V gene is TRBV7-3, the J gene TRBJ2-7, with D perhaps matching TRBD2 (5 bases). The V gene's germline CDR1 is SGHTA and CDR2 FQGTGA. CDR3 length: 16 residues. The V and J ends lost 2 bases and 4 bases respectively, with 18 bases between them. CDR3 residues: CASSLELVPRVYEQYF. CDR3 in DNA: TGTGCCAGCAGCTTAGAACTAGTCCCCCGGGTTTACGAGCAGTACTTC. Combining the CDR3 with reference TRBV7-3 and TRBJ2-7 gives the whole variable domain GAGVSQTPSNKVTEKGKYVELRCDPISGHTALYWYRQSLGQGPEFLIYFQGTGAADDSGLPNDRFFAVRPEGSVSTLKIQRTERGDSAVYLCASSLELVPRVYEQYFGPGTRLTVT.

The V gene is TRBV27, the J gene TRBJ2-1; no definite D call. Trimming stripped 3 bases from V and 9 bases from J, with 21 bases between. This CDR3 comprises 16 residues. Germline V lookup: CDR1 MNHEY, CDR2 SMNVEV (reference sequence). CDR3 DNA sequence: TGTGCCAGCAGTTTTCTGGGTCCAAATTTTTATGGTGAGCAGTTCTTC. It translates to CASSFLGPNFYGEQFF.

The rearrangement uses TRBV5-1 and TRBJ1-5; no reliable D call. The CDR3 length is 15 residues. Germline V gene lookup returns CDR1 SGHRS and CDR2 YFSETQ. V was cut by 0 bases and J by 5 bases, with 12 bases left in between. CDR3 nucleotides: TGCGCCAGCAGCTTGGAGGGTAGGGTTGATCAGCCCCAGCATTTT. Its translation: CASSLEGRVDQPQHF.

This clone was seen just once. The chain combines TRBV11-3 with TRBJ2-1; D gene uncertain. The V gene lost 5 bases and the J gene lost 0 bases, with 11 bases spanning the gap. The CDR3 is 15 residues long. Per the germline V gene, CDR1 is SGHNT and CDR2 is YENEEA. CDR3 coding DNA: TGTGCCAGCAGCCCGCTGATGAGCTCCTACAATGAGCAGTTCTTC. Protein sequence: CASSPLMSSYNEQFF.

This clone has just a few counts. The gene calls are TRBV7-9 and TRBJ2-1; D is uncertain. Trimming stripped 5 bases from V and 10 bases from J, with 9 bases between. Germline V gene lookup returns CDR1 SEHNR and CDR2 FQNEAQ (reference sequence). This CDR3 is built from 11 residues. The CDR3 bases are TGTGCCAGCAGCCCTTACAGCGAGCAGTTCTTC. Protein product: CASSPYSEQFF.

A single count supports this clone. V gene TRBV14 combines with J gene TRBJ1-3; the D is unclear. The CDR3 totals 15 residues. Trimming took 0 bases from V and 7 from J, leaving 13 bases between them. Germline V gives CDR1 SGHDN, CDR2 FVKESK. CDR3 amino acids: CASSQDLGLQNTIYF. CDR3 DNA: TGTGCCAGCAGCCAAGATTTGGGCCTGCAGAACACCATATATTTT.

The rearrangement uses TRBV2 and TRBJ2-3, with 7 bases aligning to TRBD1. The CDR3 totals 14 residues. Germline V gene data show CDR1 as SNHLY and CDR2 as FYNNEI. V shed 8 bases and J 2 bases; nucleotides not matched to a gene: 7. CDR3 in amino acids: CASDKGQLTDTQYF. The CDR3 nucleotides read TGTGCCAGCGACAAGGGACAGCTCACAGATACGCAGTATTTT.

The J gene is TRBJ1-2, the V gene TRBV27; D unclear. CDR3 length: 13 amino acids. Germline V lookup: CDR1 MNHEY, CDR2 SMNVEV (reference sequence). Trimming pared 4 bases from V and 8 bases from J, leaving 14 bases between. The CDR3 protein is CASSSTRRLGYTF. The CDR3, as DNA: TGTGCCAGCAGTTCGACCCGCAGGTTAGGCTACACCTTC.

The J gene is TRBJ2-5, the V gene TRBV6-5, with D perhaps matching TRBD1 or TRBD2 (5 bases each). The CDR3 runs 15 residues. Trimming stripped 5 bases from V and 1 base from J, with 14 bases between. Germline V lookup: CDR1 MNHEY, CDR2 SVGAGI. CDR3 region: CASSGESGTQETQYF. CDR3 sequence (DNA): TGTGCCAGCAGTGGTGAATCCGGGACCCAAGAGACCCAGTACTTC.

The chain uses TRBV13 and TRBJ2-1; 12 bases are shared with TRBD2. The germline CDR1 and CDR2 sequences are PRHDT and FYEKMQ (reference sequence). This CDR3 comprises 17 residues. The V and J ends lost 0 bases and 2 bases, in that order; junction bases with no gene match: 2. Here the CDR3 DNA reads TGTGCCAGCAGCTTAGGACTAGCGGGAGGCCCCTACAATGAGCAGTTCTTC. Protein sequence: CASSLGLAGGPYNEQFF.

This clone came up once. The chain links TRBV5-1 to TRBJ2-5; the match to TRBD1 covers 11 bases. Per germline, CDR1 SGHRS and CDR2 YFSETQ. The CDR3 consists of 15 residues. V lost 4 bases to trimming and J lost 5 bases; unmatched junction nucleotides: 7. CDR3 sequence: CASSQDRGHGETQYF. CDR3 in DNA: TGCGCCAGCAGCCAGGACAGGGGGCATGGGGAGACCCAGTACTTC.

V gene TRBV7-9 combines with J gene TRBJ1-4, with unresolved D. Trimming stripped 3 bases from V and 3 bases from J, with 11 bases between. The length of the CDR3 is 15 residues. Per germline, CDR1 SEHNR and CDR2 FQNEAQ (reference sequence). The CDR3 DNA reads TGTGCCAGCAGCTTGTCCCTGGATTCTAATGAAAAACTGTTTTTT. Translated: CASSLSLDSNEKLFF.

This rearrangement joins TRBV10-2 to TRBJ1-1, with D perhaps matching TRBD1 (5 bases). This CDR3 has 21 residues. The V gene lost 6 bases and the J gene lost 0 bases, with 32 bases spanning the gap. Germline CDR1 and CDR2: WSHSY and SAAADI. The CDR3 DNA is TGCGCCAGCAGGGGACCCAGGGTGGGCCCTTTGGCGCAGTTATTGAACACTGAAGCTTTCTTT. This encodes CASRGPRVGPLAQLLNTEAFF.

This chain joins TRBV9 and TRBJ2-7; D unclear. This CDR3 is built from 13 residues. V was pared by 7 bases and J by 6 bases, with 17 bases between. The germline CDR1 and CDR2 sequences are SGDLS and YYNGEE. CDR3 in amino acids: CASGRQLGAEQYF. CDR3 in DNA: TGTGCCAGCGGCAGGCAATTGGGTGCCGAGCAGTACTTC.

The chain couples TRBV11-2 to TRBJ2-2; 7 nucleotides match TRBD2. The J segment lost 6 bases and the V segment lost 5 bases, leaving 15 bases of the junction unmatched. The germline V gene has CDR1 SGHAT and CDR2 FQNNGV. The CDR3 loop spans 17 amino acids. The CDR3 protein is CASSHWSWTRGPGELFF. DNA for the CDR3: TGTGCCAGCAGCCACTGGTCCTGGACTAGGGGACCCGGGGAGCTGTTTTTT.